What follows are 22 T cell receptor beta chains derived from one specimen sequenced in a study of shared clonotypes between healthy human individuals. The data were produced by immunoSEQ multiplex PCR, yet TCRdb's version contains in-frame clones alone and is incomplete. The sample lists hundreds of thousands of clones, about 74% occurring once. Sequences were obtained from PBMCs. These receptors were obtained from a woman in her forties in good health. Some clones in this sample may be carry-over from other donors' samples.

This chain joins TRBV27 and TRBJ2-1; maybe TRBD1 (5 bases). The germline V gene has CDR1 MNHEY and CDR2 SMNVEV (reference sequence). There are 17 residues in the CDR3. V lost 4 bases and J 9 bases, leaving 25 bases between the germline ends. In nucleotides, the CDR3 is TGTGCCAGCAGTTCCCCCGGACGGAGTGGGGCATTCGGTGAGCAGTTCTTC. It encodes CASSSPGRSGAFGEQFF.

This clone was counted a few times. The rearrangement joins TRBV19 to TRBJ2-7, with 11 bases that match TRBD2. V shed 5 bases, J shed 6 bases, and the junction held 12 bases outside the gene matches. The CDR3 loop spans 16 amino acids. CDR1 is LNHDA, CDR2 SQIVND, per germline (reference sequence). The DNA of the CDR3 is TGTGCCAGTAGTCCTGGCGCGGGACTAGCGGCGGGCGAGCAGTACTTC. Translation: CASSPGAGLAAGEQYF. The variable domain in full, completed from reference TRBV19 and TRBJ2-7, reads DGGITQSPKYLFRKEGQNVTLSCEQNLNHDAMYWYRQDPGQGLRLIYYSQIVNDFQKGDIAEGYSVSREKKESFPLTVTSAQKNPTAFYLCASSPGAGLAAGEQYFGPGTRLTVT.

V is TRBV2 and J is TRBJ1-1, with TRBD1 matching over 8 bases. The CDR3 totals 13 residues. Germline CDR1 and CDR2: SNHLY and FYNNEI. V lost 8 bases, J lost 4 bases, and 6 bases stayed unmatched. The CDR3: CASRRQGSTEAFF. Here the CDR3 DNA reads TGTGCCAGCCGACGACAGGGGAGCACTGAAGCTTTCTTT.

This sequence joins TRBV5-1 and TRBJ2-1; D is undetermined. V lost 0 bases and J 6 bases, leaving 7 bases between the germline ends. This CDR3 region has 13 residues. Germline CDR1 reads SGHRS; CDR2 reads YFSETQ. In DNA, the CDR3 is TGCGCCAGCAGCTTGGCGCCGGGCAATGAGCAGTTCTTC. Its translation is CASSLAPGNEQFF.

The chain employs TRBV30 and TRBJ2-7; 10 bases fit TRBD2. V trimming: 5 bases; J trimming: 2 bases; junction bases outside the gene matches: 3. This CDR3 has 13 amino acids. Germline V gene sequence: CDR1 GTSNPN, CDR2 SVGIG (reference sequence). DNA for the CDR3: TGTGCCTGGGGTAGCGGGAGGCCCTACGAGCAGTACTTC. It translates to CAWGSGRPYEQYF. The full variable domain, with the rest looked up from reference TRBV30 and TRBJ2-7, is SQTIHQWPATLVQPVGSPLSLECTVEGTSNPNLYWYRQAAGRGLQLLFYSVGIGQISSEVPQNLSASRPQDRQFILSSKKLLLSDSGFYLCAWGSGRPYEQYFGPGTRLTVT.

With respect to this clone: A far larger clone lies a single base away; this is likely a read error. The chain is built from TRBV4-3 and TRBJ2-6, with D possibly matching TRBD2 (6 bases). The germline V gene has CDR1 LGHNA and CDR2 YSLEER. The CDR3 has 17 amino acids. The CDR3 nucleotides are TGCGCCAGCAACCAAGATCCAGGGACTTCTGGGGCCAACGTCCTGACTTTC. Translating gives CASNQDPGTSGANVLTF.

The CDR3 DNA sequence: TGTGCCAGCAGTCCCTCATCAACACAGGGGGAGGCATACGAGCAGTACTTC. Encoded protein: CASSPSSTQGEAYEQYF. The chain uses TRBV27 and TRBJ2-7; TRBD1 aligns across 8 bases. There are 17 residues in the CDR3. Trimming took 5 bases from V and 4 from J; bases not matched to a gene: 16. The V gene's germline CDR1 is MNHEY and CDR2 SMNVEV (reference sequence).

This sequence joins TRBV28 and TRBJ1-4; 9 bases agree with TRBD1. Trimming at V came to 5 bases and at J to 8 bases, leaving 9 bases not matched to a gene. The CDR3 is made up of 15 amino acids. Germline V gene data show CDR1 as MDHEN and CDR2 as SYDVKM. Here the CDR3 DNA reads TGTGCCAGCAGTGAACAGGGGGCGGTAAGAGAAAAACTGTTTTTT. It codes for CASSEQGAVREKLFF.

The chain links TRBV29-1 to TRBJ2-2; TRBD2 is a possible D gene (6 bases). CDR1 is SQVTM and CDR2 is ANQGSEA in the germline V gene. Trimming left V 8 bases short and J 5 bases short, with 15 bases between. The CDR3 consists of 13 residues. CDR3 coding DNA: TGCAGCTCCCGCACCGGGGGTACCGGGGAGCTGTTTTTT. Translation: CSSRTGGTGELFF.

This clone was detected only a few times. The CDR3 loop reads CASTSRVGVGTEAFF. In DNA form, the CDR3 reads TGTGCCAGCACCTCAAGGGTGGGGGTGGGCACTGAAGCTTTCTTT. The V call is TRBV28, the J call TRBJ1-1; a possible D gene is TRBD1 (5 bases). Per germline, CDR1 MDHEN and CDR2 SYDVKM. The V end lost 7 bases, the J end lost 4 bases, and 19 bases lay between the germline ends. CDR3 length: 15 residues.

Comments on this clone: Possible read error: a much larger clone is one base away. Because it lacks the conserved phenylalanine or tryptophan at the end, this CDR3 is likely a read error. This sequence joins TRBV10-1 and TRBJ2-2; D is uncertain. Germline V gene sequence: CDR1 WNHNN, CDR2 SYGVQD (reference sequence). The V end was cut by 8 bases, the J end by 0 bases, with 10 bases between. The CDR3 is 14 residues long. CDR3 DNA: TGCGCCAGCGGCACTACTCCGAACACCGGGGAGCTGTTTTCT. This codes for CASGTTPNTGELFS.

The gene calls are TRBV2 and TRBJ1-1; D is perhaps TRBD1 (6 bases). V lost 7 bases and J lost 0, with 9 bases in between. Germline V gene lookup returns CDR1 SNHLY and CDR2 FYNNEI. The CDR3 runs to 13 residues. Here the CDR3 DNA reads TGTGCCAGCACCGGACAGATGAACACTGAAGCTTTCTTT. Translated: CASTGQMNTEAFF.

The CDR3 protein is CASSNRDRIQETQYF. The CDR3 DNA follows: TGTGCCAGCAGCAATCGGGACAGGATCCAAGAGACCCAGTACTTC. The chain combines TRBV7-6 with TRBJ2-5; 8 bases map to TRBD1. The V gene end was trimmed by 5 bases and the J gene end by 1 base; junction bases not matched to a gene: 6. The CDR3 is 15 residues long. Germline loops: CDR1 SGHVS, CDR2 FNYEAQ. The full variable domain, in which reference TRBV7-6 and TRBJ2-5 provide the parts outside the CDR3, is GAGVSQSPRYKVTKRGQDVALRCDPISGHVSLYWYRQALGQGPEFLTYFNYEAQQDKSGLPNDRFSAERPEGSISTLTIQRTEQRDSAMYRCASSNRDRIQETQYFGPGTRLLVL.

The table lists this clone with a few counts. The V call is TRBV4-1, the J call TRBJ2-5; D may be TRBD1 or TRBD2 (5 bases each). The DNA end is a closer match to TRBJ2-7, so the J assignment may be wrong. Germline V CDR1 and CDR2: MGHRA, YSYEKL. There are 13 residues in the CDR3. The CDR3 coding sequence is TGCGCCAGCAGTCCCGGGGCAGCCTACGAGCAGTACTTC. It translates to CASSPGAAYEQYF.

V and J are TRBV5-4 and TRBJ1-1, with 10 bases lining up with TRBD1. The CDR3 runs to 14 residues. With V trimmed by 5 bases and J by 4 bases, 5 bases remained unmatched. Germline CDR1 reads SGHNT; CDR2 reads YYREEE (reference sequence). For the CDR3, the DNA is TGTGCCAGCAGGACGAGGACAGGGGGCACTGAAGCTTTCTTT. It translates to CASRTRTGGTEAFF.

This CDR3 reads CASSLGPGATNEKLFF. Here the CDR3 DNA reads TGTGCCAGCAGCTTGGGGCCGGGGGCAACTAATGAAAAACTGTTTTTT. The chain has TRBV5-6 and TRBJ1-4, with a weak D call TRBD1 (5 bases). The CDR3 spans 16 residues. Germline CDR1 is SGHDT and CDR2 is YYEEEE. V lost 0 bases and J lost 0, with 9 bases in between.

Note on this clone: The same CDR3 also results from other DNA sequences found in this sample. The chain is built from TRBV7-9 and TRBJ2-5; D gene uncertain. CDR3 length: 15 amino acids. Trimming removed 6 bases from V and 2 bases from J, with 16 bases in between. The germline CDR1 and CDR2 sequences are SEHNR and FQNEAQ (reference sequence). CDR3 sequence: CASSYMDSKQETQYF. CDR3 nucleotides: TGTGCCAGCAGTTATATGGATAGTAAGCAAGAGACCCAGTACTTC. The full variable domain, rest sourced from reference TRBV7-9 and TRBJ2-5, is DTGVSQNPRHKITKRGQNVTFRCDPISEHNRLYWYRQTLGQGPEFLTYFQNEAQLEKSRLLSDRFSAERPKGSFSTLEIQRTEQGDSAMYLCASSYMDSKQETQYFGPGTRLLVL.

The rearrangement joins TRBV5-6 to TRBJ1-5; D uncertain. The CDR3 extends over 12 amino acids. Trimming removed 0 bases at V and 4 bases at J, with 2 bases between. Germline-derived CDR1 and CDR2 are SGHDT and YYEEEE. CDR3 DNA sequence: TGTGCCAGCAGCTTGGGGAATCAGCCCCAGCATTTT. Translation gives CASSLGNQPQHF.

The gene calls are TRBV28 and TRBJ1-5; 7 bases fit TRBD1. The CDR3 loop spans 15 amino acids. Germline assignment: CDR1 MDHEN and CDR2 SYDVKM. With 7 bases clipped from V and 1 base from J, the junction kept 7 bases outside the gene matches. The CDR3 region is CASTPWDSSNQPQHF. The CDR3 DNA follows: TGTGCCAGCACCCCGTGGGACAGCAGCAATCAGCCCCAGCATTTT. Filled out from reference TRBV28 and TRBJ1-5, the complete variable domain reads DVKVTQSSRYLVKRTGEKVFLECVQDMDHENMFWYRQDPGLGLRLIYFSYDVKMKEKGDIPEGYSVSREKKERFSLILESASTNQTSMYLCASTPWDSSNQPQHFGDGTRLSIL.

The V gene is TRBV5-1, the J gene TRBJ2-1; D not certain. In germline, CDR1 is SGHRS, CDR2 YFSETQ. Between the trimmed V and J ends, which lost 5 bases and 0 bases, there was a span of 12 bases. The length of the CDR3 is 15 residues. CDR3 sequence: CASSQDLSSYNEQFF. CDR3 bases: TGCGCCAGCAGTCAGGACCTCAGCTCCTACAATGAGCAGTTCTTC.

The rearrangement joins TRBV18 to TRBJ2-5; either TRBD1 or TRBD2 may fit D (5 bases each). The V and J ends lost 3 bases and 3 bases respectively, with 8 bases between them. Germline loops: CDR1 KGHSH, CDR2 LQKENI. This CDR3 contains 13 residues. The CDR3 DNA reads TGTGCCAGCTCACCGGGACCCGAAGAGACCCAGTACTTC. Protein: CASSPGPEETQYF.

The rearrangement joins TRBV6-5 to TRBJ1-2, with 10 positions matching TRBD1. Germline CDR1 is MNHEY and CDR2 is SVGAGI. This CDR3 region has 14 residues. J was trimmed by 10 bases and V by 4 bases; bases with no gene match: 9. CDR3 DNA: TGTGCCAGCAGTTGGGACAGGGGAAGGGGTATCTACACCTTC. This gives the protein CASSWDRGRGIYTF.